This T cell receptor (beta chain) was recovered during a study of cytomegalovirus exposure and HLA in healthy donors. This CDR3 spans 13 amino acids. Germline loops: CDR1 GTSNPN, CDR2 SVGIG (reference sequence). Trimming left V 0 bases short and J 8 bases short, with 13 bases between. This clone showed up just a few times. Its antigen is currently unknown. With 60 Vbeta and 13 Jbeta primers, the PCR was carried out. Profiling relied on immunoSEQ multiplex PCR, and the TCRdb table lists in-frame clones only, not all of them. This table holds 150,000 to 200,000 clones, 60% to 85% found once. Notes on the study in general: The number of N-insertions in an Asian-associated ancestry cluster was reportedly below the 666-donor mean in a later analysis. Later on, a genetic analysis was performed. It linked a missense variant in DCLRE1C with V- and J-gene trimming of TCR beta.

Input material: PBMCs. This receptor was identified in a woman between 40 and 50 years old in good health and CMV-seronegative. The genes are TRBV30 and TRBJ1-2; D might be TRBD1 (6 bases). CDR3: CAWSVQGTGGYTF. The CDR3 DNA is TGTGCCTGGAGTGTGCAGGGGACGGGGGGCTACACCTTC.